Described below is a single T cell receptor (beta chain) sequence and its context. Its antigen remains undetermined. It has no much larger one-base neighbor in the sample; base qualities were not kept. Read against the paper, the sample's treatment or condition label means: allogeneic hematopoietic cell transplantation with graft depleted of TCRalphabeta T cells and CD19 B cells. The transplant recipients were children given TCRalphabeta/CD19-depleted allogeneic hematopoietic cell grafts. The method behind the library was PCR. Instrument on record: Illumina HiSeq 2500. Molecular barcoding was employed in the preparation of TCR libraries, with unique molecular identifiers being used to normalize TCRbeta repertoire quantification. TCRdb reanalyzed the raw reads on its own, using fastp at Q25 for trimming and MiXCR for clone calling, and kept in-frame beta chains. Rows matching on CDR3 protein sequence are summarized as one entry with the most common DNA and genes. The sample yields 250,000 to 400,000 distinct CDR3 sequences; approximately 23% were counted once. The ten largest clones take up approximately 11% of the sample.

The source of the sample is a study of T-cell reconstitution after alpha-beta-depleted transplantation in children (dated by TCRdb to 2016 to 2017). Concerning the study at large: The study quantitatively tracked T-cell immune reconstitution after TCRalphabeta/CD19-depleted allogeneic hematopoietic cell transplantation in children using TCR repertoire profiling. What the research found in general, with its limitations: In some patients, the high TCRbeta diversity seen at day 60 was put down to recipient T cells and intrathymic progenitors that had survived conditioning. The frequencies of hyperexpanded clones fell over the following months, and after one year, T-cell counts and TCRbeta diversity were mostly attributed to newly produced T cells. The apparently early recovery of alphabetaT-cell counts about two months after transplant reportedly depended on only several hundred rapidly expanded clones that came from non-depleted graft cells.

CDR1 and CDR2 (SQVTM, ANQGSEA) derive from the germline V gene. V is cut back by 7 bases and J by 4 bases, with 5 bases in the junction unmatched. Counted from cysteine to phenylalanine, this CDR3 has 12 amino acids. The entry retains the CDR3 DNA only, 36 bases that are in frame from base 1. The chain joins TRBV29-1 to TRBJ1-1; a stretch of 8 junction bases matches TRBD1. Sequences were derived from PBMCs, mostly from graft donor cells, sampled 180 days after TCRalphabeta/CD19-depleted stem cell transplant. The sequence came from a male patient aged 5 to 17 who had a stem cell transplant for acute lymphoblastic leukemia, so the T cells may come from the graft donor. The CDR3: CSGRQGRTEAFF. The DNA sequence is given as TGCAGCGGCCGACAGGGGCGCACTGAAGCTTTCTTT.